The clone carrying this T cell receptor (beta chain) showed up just once. Its antigen is still unknown. The CDR3 runs 15 residues. V shed 4 bases and J shed 10 bases, with 21 bases lying between them. Per germline, CDR1 SGHTS and CDR2 YDEGEE. The repertoire was sequenced with immunoSEQ multiplex PCR; TCRdb's copy has only in-frame clones and lacks some. The repertoire holds 60,000 to 90,000 clones, with 84% as singletons. The sample is drawn from a study of OX40 agonist ivuxolimab in advanced cancers. Regarding the study as a whole: Expanded clones belonging to CD8+ T cells outnumbered, on average, those of CD4+. Nonresponders, in some cases, also had low normalized T-cell clonal expansion. Antigen specificity of clonally expanded peripheral T cells was not established.

The rearrangement joins TRBV5-8 to TRBJ2-1; no clear D gene. The sequence came from an adult with an advanced solid tumor such as melanoma, head and neck, liver or kidney cancer. Sequencing used CD4+ or CD8+ T cells sorted from blood, obtained in a trial of the OX40 agonist ivuxolimab. The CDR3, as DNA: TGTGCCAGCAGCCTCAGGCAGTTCCAGAATAGGGAGCAGTTCTTC. Translating it yields CASSLRQFQNREQFF.